The clone carrying this T cell receptor (beta chain) turned up a few times. Other DNA sequences within the sample encode an identical CDR3. The data stem from a study of blood T cell repertoires in COVID-19. Overall study: Sources were T cells, B-cell-depleted T cells, or PBMCs; the material itself was cDNA or gDNA.

Original methodology: The assay estimated nucleated cells by amplifying reference gene primers. Method: immunoSEQ multiplex PCR; TCRdb's copy keeps in-frame clones and lacks some. The DNA was the basis for D and trimming; V, J and clone size are from that table. The table includes 200,000 to 250,000 clones, just over 85% detected once. The receptor was derived from a man aged 80 or over with acute or convalescent COVID-19. The sequenced material came from peripheral blood.

CDR3: CASSLDRGPYNEQFF. DNA of the CDR3: TGTGCCAGCAGCTTAGACAGGGGGCCCTACAATGAGCAGTTCTTC. This chain connects TRBV11-3 to TRBJ2-1; 8 bases are shared with TRBD1. Per the germline V gene, CDR1 is SGHNT and CDR2 is YENEEA. CDR3 length equals 15 residues. J lost 2 bases, V lost 0 bases, and 0 bases had no gene match.